The 11 T cell receptor beta chains below come from one sample, sequenced in a study of graft-versus-host responses after intestinal transplantation. The data were produced by immunoSEQ multiplex PCR, yet TCRdb's version contains in-frame clones alone and is incomplete. The sample lists roughly 97,000 clones; roughly 87% were seen once. Their antigens are not known. The sequencing here drew on unstimulated CD4+ T cells sorted from spleen or lymph node cells, taken before intestinal transplant. Receptor source: a human donor who received an intestinal transplant.

The chain uses TRBV14 and TRBJ2-7, with TRBD1 matching 7 bases. Trimming cost V 3 bases and J 0 bases; bases outside gene matches: 5. The CDR3 is 15 amino acids. The germline CDR1 and CDR2 sequences are SGHDN and FVKESK. The CDR3 loop is CASSQGQSFSYEQYF. The DNA for the CDR3 is TGTGCCAGCAGCCAGGGACAGAGTTTCTCCTACGAGCAGTACTTC.

This rearrangement joins TRBV2 to TRBJ1-5, with 8 bases aligning to TRBD1. The CDR3 consists of 12 residues. After removal of 6 bases from V and 5 bases from J, the junction contained 0 bases not matched to a gene. The germline V gene encodes CDR1 SNHLY and CDR2 FYNNEI. CDR3 nucleotide sequence: TGTGCCAGCAGACAGGGGGATCAGCCCCAGCATTTT. This sequence encodes CASRQGDQPQHF. The full variable domain, in which reference TRBV2 and TRBJ1-5 provide the parts outside the CDR3, is EPEVTQTPSHQVTQMGQEVILRCVPISNHLYFYWYRQILGQKVEFLVSFYNNEISEKSEIFDDQFSVERPDGSNFTLKIRSTKLEDSAMYFCASRQGDQPQHFGDGTRLSIL.

This chain links TRBV7-3 with TRBJ2-7, with 12 bases that match TRBD2. The CDR3 is 13 residues long. Looked up from germline, CDR1 is SGHTA and CDR2 is FQGTGA. The V and J ends lost 4 bases and 7 bases, in that order; junction bases with no gene match: 2. CDR3 sequence reads: CASSWTSGAEQYF. The CDR3 DNA is TGTGCCAGCAGCTGGACTAGCGGGGCGGAGCAGTACTTC.

This chain connects TRBV6-6 to TRBJ2-1, with TRBD2 as a possible D gene (6 bases). This CDR3 has 15 amino acids. Per the germline V gene, CDR1 is MNHNY and CDR2 is SVGAGI (reference sequence). V lost 2 bases and J lost 6, with 14 bases in between. DNA for the CDR3: TGTGCCAGCAGTTACCGCGGGGCCGGCAGCAATGAGCAGTTCTTC. It is translated as CASSYRGAGSNEQFF.

V usage is TRBV7-3 and J usage is TRBJ1-1; a weak D match, TRBD1 (6 bases). The germline V gene encodes CDR1 SGHTA and CDR2 FQGTGA. The CDR3 consists of 13 residues. Between the trimmed V and J ends, which lost 5 bases and 1 base, there was a span of 8 bases. Here the CDR3 reads CASSRQENTEAFF. The CDR3 nucleotides are TGTGCCAGCAGCCGACAGGAGAACACTGAAGCTTTCTTT.

The rearrangement links TRBV5-1 to TRBJ2-1, with 10 bases identical to TRBD2. Germline-derived CDR1 and CDR2 are SGHRS and YFSETQ. CDR3 length: 16 residues. The J segment lost 5 bases and the V segment lost 4 bases, leaving 9 bases of the junction unmatched. The CDR3 loop reads CASSRDRLAGHNEQFF. CDR3 in DNA: TGCGCCAGCAGCCGAGATAGACTAGCGGGCCACAATGAGCAGTTCTTC.

This chain links TRBV4-2 with TRBJ2-7; D is unresolved. The V gene's germline CDR1 is LGHNA and CDR2 YNFKEQ. Trimming pared 0 bases from V and 4 bases from J, leaving 13 bases between. This CDR3 comprises 15 residues. The CDR3 coding sequence is TGTGCCAGCAGCCAAGACCAGAAGAAAGCGTACGAGCAGTACTTC. It translates to CASSQDQKKAYEQYF.

The chain links TRBV19 to TRBJ1-5; no firm D call. Looked up from germline, CDR1 is LNHDA and CDR2 is SQIVND (reference sequence). The germline V and J ends were trimmed by 1 base and 4 bases, with 8 bases remaining between them. This CDR3 is built from 14 residues. CDR3 coding DNA: TGTGCCAGTAGTATAGGTCGGAGGAATCAGCCCCAGCATTTT. It translates to CASSIGRRNQPQHF.

The rearrangement links TRBV11-3 to TRBJ2-2; D uncertain. Per germline, CDR1 SGHNT and CDR2 YENEEA. The CDR3 extends over 13 amino acids. V was cut by 1 base and J by 5 bases, with 5 bases left in between. The CDR3 reads CASSLVGTGELFF. The CDR3 DNA sequence: TGTGCCAGCAGCTTAGTAGGTACCGGGGAGCTGTTTTTT.

This chain joins TRBV2 and TRBJ1-4, with D tentatively TRBD1 (5 bases). Trimming stripped 2 bases from V and 2 bases from J, with 12 bases between. Germline V CDR1 and CDR2: SNHLY, FYNNEI. This CDR3 spans 16 amino acids. The CDR3 is CASSERGWRTNEKLFF. The CDR3 DNA is TGTGCCAGCAGTGAAAGGGGTTGGAGGACTAATGAAAAACTGTTTTTT.

V usage is TRBV6-5 and J usage is TRBJ2-7, with D perhaps matching TRBD2 (5 bases). The CDR3 runs to 13 residues. Trimming cost V 8 bases and J 0 bases, with 11 bases left between them. The V gene's germline CDR1 is MNHEY and CDR2 SVGAGI. In DNA form, the CDR3 reads TGTGCCAGCGGAGGCACGCACTCCTACGAGCAGTACTTC. This translates into CASGGTHSYEQYF.